This TCR beta chain is from a study of neurological immune-mediated disorders. Study-wide background: Relapsing-remitting patients made up about nine tenths of the roughly 34 multiple sclerosis patients, and secondary progressive patients made up 3. Study-wide findings and caveats: When the repertoires were sorted by phylogenetic grouping, those of 18 of 34 multiple sclerosis patients ended up in one related-CDR3 cluster, a possible signature.

This clonotype has ten or more counts. The antigen is undetermined. There are 15 residues in the CDR3. Germline CDR1 reads DFQATT; CDR2 reads SNEGSKA (reference sequence). Deletions cut 0 bases from V and 0 bases from J, with 11 bases between. The cDNA was synthesized by 5'RACE incorporating 10-nucleotide random UMIs. Via MiXCR, TCRdb re-called the 5' RACE reads, giving one row per CDR3 protein. The table has approximately 130,000 distinct CDR3 sequences, more than 2.5% seen once; the top ten hold around 1.2%. Sequenced: PBMCs. The receptor's source is a woman in her twenties or thirties with multiple sclerosis. V is TRBV20-1 and J is TRBJ1-2; perhaps TRBD1 as D (5 bases). The CDR3 coding sequence is TGCAGTGCTAGAGATCGTCCGACAGCTAACTATGGCTACACCTTC. Translated: CSARDRPTANYGYTF.